This T cell receptor beta chain was recorded in a study of patients and donors after allogeneic stem cell transplantation. CDR1 is MNHEY and CDR2 is SMNVEV in the germline V gene (reference sequence). V lost 5 bases to trimming and J lost 4 bases, with 14 bases between them. This CDR3 has 15 residues. TCRdb called the RT-PCR reads again in MiXCR, with one record for every CDR3 protein. The sample includes 410,000 or so distinct CDR3 sequences, 16% of them seen just once. The sample taken for sequencing was blood, either unsorted or a sorted T cell fraction (not recorded which). This receptor was identified in a human donor who was either an allogeneic HSCT recipient or a stem cell or donor lymphocyte infusion donor (not recorded which). It is not recorded whose cells these are; they may come from a transplant donor. V and J are TRBV27 and TRBJ1-4, with D unresolved. The CDR3 sequence: CASSPDDRVNEKLFF. The CDR3 DNA reads as TGTGCCAGCAGTCCAGACGACCGCGTTAATGAAAAACTGTTTTTT.